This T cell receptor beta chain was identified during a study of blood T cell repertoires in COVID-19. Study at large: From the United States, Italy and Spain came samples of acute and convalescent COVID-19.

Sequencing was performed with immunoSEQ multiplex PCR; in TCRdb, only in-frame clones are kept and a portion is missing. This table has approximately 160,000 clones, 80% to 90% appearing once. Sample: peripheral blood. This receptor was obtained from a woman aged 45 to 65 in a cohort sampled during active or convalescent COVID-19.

Here the CDR3 DNA reads TGTGCCAGCAGCTCCCGGGGGGGAGGTGGAGAAAAACTGTTTTTT. Protein sequence: CASSSRGGGGEKLFF. V is TRBV7-9 and J is TRBJ1-4; a possible D gene is TRBD1 (5 bases). CDR1 is SEHNR and CDR2 is FQNEAQ in the germline V gene (reference sequence). The CDR3 is made up of 15 amino acids. Trimming pared 4 bases from V and 8 bases from J, leaving 17 bases between. Variable domain in full (rest from reference TRBV7-9 and TRBJ1-4): DTGVSQNPRHKITKRGQNVTFRCDPISEHNRLYWYRQTLGQGPEFLTYFQNEAQLEKSRLLSDRFSAERPKGSFSTLEIQRTEQGDSAMYLCASSSRGGGGEKLFFGSGTQLSVL.